This entry lists 5 T cell receptor beta chains sequenced from one sample in a study of blood T cell repertoires in COVID-19. Here immunoSEQ multiplex PCR was the method, and the copy in TCRdb shows in-frame clones only, minus some. The repertoire holds under 85,000 clones, more than 70% seen once, with roughly 4.6% in the top ten. The sample was peripheral blood. These receptors all stem from an elderly man with acute or convalescent COVID-19.

The rearrangement links TRBV19 to TRBJ2-4; maybe TRBD2 (7 bases). This CDR3 has 19 residues. V was shortened by 5 bases and J by 0 bases, with 23 bases between the two germline ends. Germline lookup yields CDR1 LNHDA and CDR2 SQIVND (reference sequence). DNA for the CDR3: TGTGCCAGTAGTCCCGGGGGCGGGGGCTCCTTCCTAGCCAAAAACATTCAGTACTTC. This sequence encodes CASSPGGGGSFLAKNIQYF.

The chain has TRBV19 and TRBJ2-3, with 8 positions matching TRBD1. V was clipped by 3 bases and J by 1 base; unmatched bases: 15. This CDR3 has 19 residues. Germline V gene lookup returns CDR1 LNHDA and CDR2 SQIVND (reference sequence). In nucleotides, the CDR3 is TGTGCCAGTAGTATGCCCCAACGTCAGGGGGCGCTCGGCACAGATACGCAGTATTTT. It specifies CASSMPQRQGALGTDTQYF. Supplemented by reference TRBV19 and TRBJ2-3, the full variable domain reads DGGITQSPKYLFRKEGQNVTLSCEQNLNHDAMYWYRQDPGQGLRLIYYSQIVNDFQKGDIAEGYSVSREKKESFPLTVTSAQKNPTAFYLCASSMPQRQGALGTDTQYFGPGTRLTVL.

This chain joins TRBV11-2 and TRBJ1-1; 9 bases map to TRBD1. Trimming removed 4 bases from V and 4 bases from J; junction bases left unmatched: 7. This CDR3 contains 15 residues. The germline V gene encodes CDR1 SGHAT and CDR2 FQNNGV. CDR3 nucleotide sequence: TGTGCCAGCAGCTCCCACGGGACAGGGTTCACTGAAGCTTTCTTT. It translates to CASSSHGTGFTEAFF.

The rearrangement joins TRBV19 to TRBJ2-5, with TRBD2 identical over 13 bases. CDR1 is LNHDA and CDR2 is SQIVND in the germline V gene (reference sequence). After removal of 4 bases from V and 2 bases from J, the junction contained 10 bases not matched to a gene. The CDR3 sequence is 18 residues long. In DNA, the CDR3 is TGTGCCAGTAGTAAAGGACTAGCGGGGGCCGGGTATCAAGAGACCCAGTACTTC. It codes for CASSKGLAGAGYQETQYF.

This clone appeared a few times. The V and J genes are TRBV11-1 and TRBJ1-2; TRBD1 matches at 8 bases. Germline CDR1 is SGHAT and CDR2 is FQDESV (reference sequence). The CDR3 covers 14 residues. J lost 5 bases, V lost 5 bases, and 7 bases had no gene match. CDR3 sequence (DNA): TGTGCCAGCAGCCCCTCCCAGGGGGCTTATGGCTACACCTTC. Translated: CASSPSQGAYGYTF.